These 13 T cell receptor beta chains came from one sample sequenced in a study of cytomegalovirus exposure and HLA in healthy donors. The PCR used 60 Vbeta and 13 Jbeta primers. Method: immunoSEQ multiplex PCR; TCRdb's copy keeps in-frame clones and lacks some. The table has about 120,000 clones, about 83% seen once. The sequenced sample was PBMCs. These TCRs come from a woman aged 40 to 50 in good health and CMV-seropositive.

This chain joins TRBV6-4 and TRBJ2-2, with D possibly being TRBD2 (5 bases). Deletions cut 8 bases from V and 2 bases from J, with 9 bases between. Germline lookup yields CDR1 MRHNA and CDR2 SNTAGT. This CDR3 spans 13 amino acids. The CDR3 DNA sequence: TGTGCCAGCTCGGGGTCTAACACCGGGGAGCTGTTTTTT. Residues: CASSGSNTGELFF.

This clone was seen a single time. The V call is TRBV5-1, the J call TRBJ2-5, with 11 bases lining up with TRBD2. The J call is in doubt because the DNA end fits TRBJ2-7 better. Per the germline V gene, CDR1 is SGHRS and CDR2 is YFSETQ. The CDR3 spans 16 residues. CDR3 nucleotide sequence: TGCGCCAGCAGCGTTCCGGGACTAGCGGATTCCTACGAGCAGTACTTC. Protein: CASSVPGLADSYEQYF.

The genes are TRBV9 and TRBJ2-1; maybe TRBD2 (5 bases). V lost 0 bases and J 6 bases, leaving 13 bases between the germline ends. This CDR3 comprises 15 residues. CDR1 is SGDLS, CDR2 YYNGEE, per germline. The CDR3 loop reads CASSVDSGPFNEQFF. The CDR3 DNA reads TGTGCCAGCAGCGTAGACAGCGGTCCTTTCAATGAGCAGTTCTTC. Variable domain in full (rest from reference TRBV9 and TRBJ2-1): DSGVTQTPKHLITATGQRVTLRCSPRSGDLSVYWYQQSLDQGLQFLIQYYNGEERAKGNILERFSAQQFPDLHSELNLSSLELGDSALYFCASSVDSGPFNEQFFGPGTRLTVL.

The chain couples TRBV9 to TRBJ2-3; D ambiguous. The CDR3 extends over 14 amino acids. V lost 3 bases to trimming and J lost 4 bases, with 12 bases between them. CDR1 and CDR2 (germline): SGDLS, YYNGEE. The CDR3 region is CASSGLGGSDTQYF. The DNA for the CDR3 is TGTGCCAGCAGCGGCCTCGGCGGTTCAGATACGCAGTATTTT.

The chain recombines TRBV6-1 with TRBJ2-7; D is perhaps TRBD2 (6 bases). The CDR3 has 15 residues. Trimming took off 6 bases at V and 2 bases at J, with 17 bases between the two ends. The germline gives CDR1 MNHNS, CDR2 SASEGT. Here the CDR3 DNA reads TGTGCCAGCAGGGGGAAGCGGGTAGTCCCCTACGAGCAGTACTTC. Translation: CASRGKRVVPYEQYF.

V usage is TRBV7-8 and J usage is TRBJ2-7, with D possibly matching TRBD2 (5 bases). This CDR3 has 14 residues. V dropped 1 base and J dropped 3 bases, with 10 bases sitting between them. Germline V CDR1 and CDR2: SGHVS, FQNEAQ. CDR3 bases: TGTGCCAGCAGCTTAGTAGCGCTAGGCTACGAGCAGTACTTC. This sequence encodes CASSLVALGYEQYF.

The chain employs TRBV27 and TRBJ2-7; TRBD2 is a possible D gene (5 bases). Trimming took off 4 bases at V and 3 bases at J, with 16 bases between the two ends. In germline, CDR1 is MNHEY, CDR2 SMNVEV (reference sequence). The CDR3 is 15 residues long. The CDR3 DNA follows: TGTGCCAGCAGTTCTGACGGGATGTGGCTCTACGAGCAGTACTTC. The encoded protein is CASSSDGMWLYEQYF.

This chain links TRBV7-2 with TRBJ2-1, with 7 bases fitting TRBD1. CDR1 is SGHTA and CDR2 is FQGNSA in the germline V gene. V lost 1 base to trimming and J lost 1 base; unmatched junction nucleotides: 4. The CDR3 extends over 16 amino acids. DNA for the CDR3: TGTGCCAGCAGCTTAGGCGCACAGGGGTCCTACAATGAGCAGTTCTTC. Amino acid sequence: CASSLGAQGSYNEQFF.

The J gene is TRBJ2-5, the V gene TRBV25-1; the match to TRBD1 covers 11 bases. The better agreement between TRBJ2-7 and the DNA end casts doubt on the J call. CDR1 and CDR2 (germline): MGHDK, SYGVNS. The CDR3 sequence is 13 residues long. This CDR3 is CATGQGAGYEQYF. The CDR3 DNA reads TGTGCCACCGGACAGGGGGCTGGGTACGAGCAGTACTTC.

The J gene is TRBJ1-4, the V gene TRBV7-9; D ambiguous. Germline CDR1 is SEHNR and CDR2 is FQNEAQ (reference sequence). There are 13 residues in the CDR3. Trimming removed 6 bases from V and 3 bases from J, with 8 bases in between. The chain's CDR3 is CASSLLSNEKLFF. CDR3 bases: TGTGCCAGCAGTCTACTATCTAATGAAAAACTGTTTTTT.

The chain is built from TRBV28 and TRBJ2-4, with D perhaps TRBD1 (5 bases). Trimming removed 4 bases from V and 0 bases from J, with 13 bases in between. The CDR3 is 16 amino acids. In germline, CDR1 is MDHEN, CDR2 SYDVKM. This CDR3 is CASSSGHSLAKNIQYF. The CDR3 DNA is TGTGCCAGCAGTTCCGGACACTCTCTAGCCAAAAACATTCAGTACTTC.

This chain connects TRBV18 to TRBJ2-7; 7 nucleotides line up with TRBD1. V was clipped by 2 bases and J by 2 bases; unmatched bases: 3. Germline V CDR1 and CDR2: KGHSH, LQKENI. CDR3 length: 14 amino acids. The CDR3 region is CASSPEQGAYEQYF. The CDR3 bases are TGTGCCAGCTCACCAGAGCAGGGGGCCTACGAGCAGTACTTC. Full variable domain (outside the CDR3, taken from reference TRBV18 and TRBJ2-7): NAGVMQNPRHLVRRRGQEARLRCSPMKGHSHVYWYRQLPEEGLKFMVYLQKENIIDESGMPKERFSAEFPKEGPSILRIQQVVRGDSAAYFCASSPEQGAYEQYFGPGTRLTVT.

Notes on this clone: One end of the junction varies from germline; a read error may be responsible. The chain is built from TRBV6-9 and TRBJ2-7; 13 bases are shared with TRBD2. Per the germline V gene, CDR1 is MNHGY and CDR2 is SVAAGI. The CDR3 runs to 21 residues. CDR3 sequence reads: CASSYKRGRDLGLLAGGKQDF. CDR3 in DNA: TGTGCCAGCAGTTACAAGAGGGGTCGTGACCTGGGACTACTAGCGGGAGGGAAACAGGACTTC.